This T cell receptor (beta chain) was profiled in a study of shared clonotypes between healthy human individuals. Notes on the study in general: Among a handful of donors, roughly 5% of naive CD4 clonotypes were found in common.

Original data processing: Sequence data from immunoSEQ were junction-only and lacked quality scores; consequently, filtering differed. Assay: immunoSEQ multiplex PCR; the TCRdb copy retains only in-frame clones and omits some. V and J calls and clone size follow that table, whereas D and trimming were derived from the DNA. This table has some 2.4 million clones, more than 85% appearing once. As for this clone: Its target is not known.

There are 15 residues in the CDR3. The germline V gene encodes CDR1 LNHDA and CDR2 SQIVND (reference sequence). Trimming removed 3 bases from V and 4 bases from J; junction bases left unmatched: 6. The genes are TRBV19 and TRBJ1-1, with 9 bases fitting TRBD1. The sequencing input was naive CD4+ T cells from PBMCs. Sample subset: CD45RA+ positively selected. The source of this sequence is a man aged 18-30 years in good health. Some clones in this sample may be carry-over from other donors' samples. The DNA for the CDR3 is TGTGCCAGTAGTATTCCCGGGACAGGGTCCACTGAAGCTTTCTTT. This sequence encodes CASSIPGTGSTEAFF.